The T cell receptor (beta chain) described here comes from a study of blood T cell repertoires in COVID-19. Study information: The study drew acute and convalescent COVID-19 samples from the United States, Italy and Spain. From T cells, B-cell-depleted T cells, or PBMCs came the material, which was cDNA or gDNA.

This CDR3 region has 17 residues. Trimming removed 2 bases from V and 10 bases from J; junction bases left unmatched: 15. Germline V CDR1 and CDR2: MNHEY, SMNVEV (reference sequence). Methods used by the authors: Nucleated cell number was recorded as an estimate derived from reference gene primer amplification. Only in-frame clones appear in the TCRdb table, and some are missing; sequencing was by immunoSEQ multiplex PCR. The V and J calls and clone size are taken from that table; D and trimming were inferred from the DNA. Seen here are some 200,000 clones, roughly four fifths observed once, and the top ten hold 6.9%.

V and J are TRBV27 and TRBJ2-1; 9 bases line up with TRBD1. This clonotype was obtained from a human donor with acute or convalescent COVID-19. The donor label of this sample is uncertain. Material: peripheral blood. The CDR3 DNA is TGTGCCAGCAGTTTACTATCAGTGGGGCGGACAGGGGACGAGCAGTTCTTC. It encodes CASSLLSVGRTGDEQFF.